Following are 20 T cell receptor beta chains from one sample sequenced in a study of blood T cell repertoires in COVID-19. Method: immunoSEQ multiplex PCR; TCRdb's copy keeps in-frame clones and lacks some. Of about 100,000 clones listed, 80% are singletons. The sample comprised peripheral blood. The receptors here all came from a man aged 65-85 years with active or convalescent COVID-19.

The chain is built from TRBV9 and TRBJ1-2, with 7 positions matching TRBD1. Germline trimming cut 3 bases from V and 4 bases from J; bases unmatched to any gene: 6. Germline V lookup: CDR1 SGDLS, CDR2 YYNGEE. This CDR3 region has 14 residues. In DNA, the CDR3 is TGTGCCAGCAGCGACCCGACAGGGCGCTATGGCTACACCTTC. Translating it yields CASSDPTGRYGYTF. The whole variable domain, remainder taken from reference TRBV9 and TRBJ1-2, is DSGVTQTPKHLITATGQRVTLRCSPRSGDLSVYWYQQSLDQGLQFLIQYYNGEERAKGNILERFSAQQFPDLHSELNLSSLELGDSALYFCASSDPTGRYGYTFGSGTRLTVV.

This sequence joins TRBV7-2 and TRBJ2-5; possibly TRBD2 for D (6 bases). Trimming removed 3 bases at V and 3 bases at J, with 14 bases between. This CDR3 is 15 amino acids long. Germline CDR1 reads SGHTA; CDR2 reads FQGNSA. CDR3 loop: CASSFFGGGEETQYF. CDR3 nucleotide sequence: TGTGCCAGCAGCTTCTTTGGCGGAGGGGAAGAGACCCAGTACTTC. The variable domain in full, with the rest retrieved from reference TRBV7-2 and TRBJ2-5, is GAGVSQSPSNKVTEKGKDVELRCDPISGHTALYWYRQSLGQGLEFLIYFQGNSAPDKSGLPSDRFSAERTGGSVSTLTIQRTQQEDSAVYLCASSFFGGGEETQYFGPGTRLLVL.

The chain is built from TRBV6-5 and TRBJ1-5; possibly TRBD1 for D (5 bases). Germline V CDR1 and CDR2: MNHEY, SVGAGI. This CDR3 is built from 12 residues. V lost 7 bases and J lost 1, with 5 bases in between. Written as DNA, the CDR3 is TGTGCCAGCAAGGGGAGCAATCAGCCCCAGCATTTT. This encodes CASKGSNQPQHF.

V is TRBV18 and J is TRBJ2-1; 9 bases agree with TRBD2. Germline lookup yields CDR1 KGHSH and CDR2 LQKENI. The V and J ends lost 3 bases and 6 bases, in that order; junction bases with no gene match: 9. CDR3 length: 16 residues. CDR3 sequence reads: CASSPSVGTSPNEQFF. The CDR3 region has the DNA TGTGCCAGCTCACCCTCGGTCGGGACTAGCCCCAATGAGCAGTTCTTC.

The chain has TRBV18 and TRBJ2-7; 7 nucleotides line up with TRBD1. The CDR3 spans 13 residues. Germline CDR1 KGHSH, CDR2 LQKENI. With V trimmed by 3 bases and J by 7 bases, 6 bases remained unmatched. The CDR3 coding sequence is TGTGCCAGCTCACCTACGGACAGGAGGGAGCAGTACTTC. Its translation: CASSPTDRREQYF.

CDR3 nucleotides: TGTGCCAGCAGCCAAGGATCAGGGCGTGGGTCACCCCTCCACTTT. It codes for CASSQGSGRGSPLHF. The chain carries TRBV3-1 (or the pseudogene TRBV3-2) and TRBJ1-6, with D maybe TRBD1 (5 bases). V was cut by 1 base and J by 10 bases, with 14 bases left in between. CDR3 size: 15 residues. Per the germline V gene, CDR1 is LGHDT and CDR2 is YNNKEL (reference sequence).

CDR3 coding DNA: TGCGCCAGCAGCCCGGGACAGAACACAGATACGCAGTATTTT. This codes for CASSPGQNTDTQYF. The chain couples TRBV5-1 to TRBJ2-3, with 7 bases that match TRBD1. V was pared by 4 bases and J by 2 bases, with 4 bases of the junction left unmatched. The germline gives CDR1 SGHRS, CDR2 YFSETQ. The CDR3 has 14 residues.

The V gene is TRBV7-3, the J gene TRBJ2-1, with 7 bases lining up with TRBD2. Germline CDR1 reads SGHTA; CDR2 reads FQGTGA. The CDR3 runs to 15 residues. The junction had 8 bases not matched to a gene; V was cut back by 2 bases and J by 7 bases. CDR3 nucleotide sequence: TGTGCCAGCAGCTTATCGGGGGGTTGGATGAATGAGCAGTTCTTC. This translates into CASSLSGGWMNEQFF.

This CDR3 reads CASSYPSFRRGNEQFF. CDR3 coding DNA: TGTGCCAGCAGCTATCCTTCTTTTAGGAGAGGTAATGAGCAGTTCTTC. This chain links TRBV2 with TRBJ2-1; D unresolved. The length of the CDR3 is 16 residues. The V gene lost 6 bases and the J gene lost 7 bases, with 22 bases spanning the gap. The germline V gene has CDR1 SNHLY and CDR2 FYNNEI.

This chain links TRBV7-3 with TRBJ1-1; D is undetermined. This CDR3 is 13 amino acids long. Germline values: CDR1 SGHTA, CDR2 FQGTGA. With 4 bases removed from V and 1 base from J, the gap between germline ends came to 7 bases. As DNA, the CDR3 is TGTGCCAGCAGCTCTTCTAGGAACACTGAAGCTTTCTTT. Its protein product is CASSSSRNTEAFF.

The chain carries TRBV2 and TRBJ1-1, with D hard to call. Trimming pared 4 bases from V and 1 base from J, leaving 13 bases between. There are 15 residues in the CDR3. From germline, CDR1 is SNHLY and CDR2 FYNNEI. CDR3 DNA: TGTGCCAGCAGTGCCCGCGTCGGCGGGAACACTGAAGCTTTCTTT. It specifies CASSARVGGNTEAFF. Full variable domain (remainder filled in from reference TRBV2 and TRBJ1-1): EPEVTQTPSHQVTQMGQEVILRCVPISNHLYFYWYRQILGQKVEFLVSFYNNEISEKSEIFDDQFSVERPDGSNFTLKIRSTKLEDSAMYFCASSARVGGNTEAFFGQGTRLTVV.

In this sample, this clone turned up a few times. The V gene is TRBV18, the J gene TRBJ1-1; 10 nucleotides line up with TRBD1. Germline V gives CDR1 KGHSH, CDR2 LQKENI. The CDR3 loop spans 16 amino acids. V shed 5 bases and J 1 base; nucleotides not matched to a gene: 7. The CDR3 protein is CASSDRGRGANTEAFF. In DNA form, the CDR3 reads TGTGCCAGCTCAGACAGGGGGCGCGGGGCGAACACTGAAGCTTTCTTT.

The rearrangement joins TRBV2 to TRBJ1-2, with D possibly being TRBD1 (5 bases). The germline gives CDR1 SNHLY, CDR2 FYNNEI. The V and J ends lost 8 bases and 8 bases respectively, with 18 bases between them. The CDR3 is 13 amino acids. The CDR3 nucleotides are TGTGCCAGCTGGGGGGGTGTCCTCCGGGGCTACACCTTC. This encodes CASWGGVLRGYTF.

This chain connects TRBV25-1 to TRBJ1-2; D is unresolved. Deletions cut 3 bases from V and 5 bases from J, with 10 bases between. The CDR3 contains 13 residues. Germline CDR1 reads MGHDK; CDR2 reads SYGVNS. The CDR3 region is CASSEAGFYGYTF. CDR3 DNA: TGTGCCAGCAGTGAGGCGGGGTTTTATGGCTACACCTTC.

A remark on this clone: The junction shows a germline mismatch at one end, possibly a read error. The V gene is TRBV7-7, the J gene TRBJ2-5; 7 bases map to TRBD1. CDR1 and CDR2 (germline): SSHAT, FNYEAQ (reference sequence). The CDR3 has 14 amino acids. The CDR3 nucleotides are TGTGCTAGCAGCTTACAGGGGTCCCAAGAGACCCAGTACTTC. Its translation is CASSLQGSQETQYF. The full variable domain, rest sourced from reference TRBV7-7 and TRBJ2-5, is GAGVSQSPRYKVTKRGQDVTLRCDPISSHATLYWYQQALGQGPEFLTYFNYEAQPDKSGLPSDRFSAERPEGSISTLTIQRTEQRDSAMYRCASSLQGSQETQYFGPGTRLLVL.

The rearrangement joins TRBV7-2 to TRBJ2-3, with 9 bases fitting TRBD2. Germline CDR1 is SGHTA and CDR2 is FQGNSA. V gave up 3 bases and J gave up 6 bases; unmatched junction bases: 19. The CDR3 has 19 amino acids. CDR3 loop: CASSFRHRAGGTGRDTQYF. The CDR3 DNA reads as TGTGCCAGCAGCTTCAGACATAGAGCGGGGGGAACTGGGCGGGATACGCAGTATTTT. Based on the CDR3 plus reference TRBV7-2 and TRBJ2-3, the full variable domain is GAGVSQSPSNKVTEKGKDVELRCDPISGHTALYWYRQSLGQGLEFLIYFQGNSAPDKSGLPSDRFSAERTGGSVSTLTIQRTQQEDSAVYLCASSFRHRAGGTGRDTQYFGPGTRLTVL.

The J gene is TRBJ2-2, the V gene TRBV7-7; no reliable D call. This CDR3 has 14 residues. V was cut by 2 bases and J by 6 bases, with 10 bases left in between. Germline CDR1 is SSHAT and CDR2 is FNYEAQ (reference sequence). This chain's CDR3 is CASSLSLNAGELFF. The CDR3 DNA sequence: TGTGCCAGCAGCTTAAGTCTAAATGCCGGGGAGCTGTTTTTT.

The rearrangement uses TRBV24-1 and TRBJ2-2; TRBD1 matches at 7 bases. This CDR3 region has 15 residues. The V gene end was trimmed by 6 bases and the J gene end by 4 bases; junction bases not matched to a gene: 7. Germline V gene sequence: CDR1 KGHDR, CDR2 SFDVKD. The CDR3 coding sequence is TGTGCCACCAGTCCGCTGGCAGGGGGCACCGGGGAGCTGTTTTTT. This gives the protein CATSPLAGGTGELFF.

CDR3 nucleotide sequence: TGCGCCAGCAGCCCGATGGGACAGCCTTCCTACGAGCAGTACTTC. Its translation: CASSPMGQPSYEQYF. The chain has TRBV5-1 and TRBJ2-7; 7 nucleotides align to TRBD1. With V trimmed by 4 bases and J by 1 base, 8 bases remained unmatched. The CDR3 is 15 residues long. The germline V gene has CDR1 SGHRS and CDR2 YFSETQ.

There are a few counts of this clone. The chain couples TRBV7-3 to TRBJ2-7; D is unresolved. Per the germline V gene, CDR1 is SGHTA and CDR2 is FQGTGA. The ends were cut back, 3 bases at V and 6 bases at J, with 12 bases in the middle. CDR3 size: 13 residues. The DNA of the CDR3 is TGTGCCAGCAGCTTTGAGCGTCTAGGCGAGCAGTACTTC. It translates to CASSFERLGEQYF.